This T cell receptor beta chain was recovered during a study of shared clonotypes between healthy human individuals. Study-wide context: Per donor, CD8 memory used one plate, CD8 naive used two, CD4 memory used three and CD4 naive used three.

Notes on the study in general: The authors expected sequencing depth to affect clonotype sharing among donors.

Points on this clone: Its antigen is still unknown.

Sequencing was at deep level. TCRdb's table, derived via immunoSEQ multiplex PCR, lists solely in-frame clones and lacks some. The sample contains approximately 700,000 clones, 55% to 85% of which appear only once. Trimming pared 3 bases from V and 6 bases from J, leaving 12 bases between. CDR1 MDHEN and CDR2 SYDVKM come from the germline V gene. The CDR3 has 14 amino acids. In the CD4+ fraction, cells were divided into CD45RA+ naive and CD45RA-negative memory subsets. This clonotype was sampled from a young woman in good health. Sequencing was performed on memory CD4+ T cells sorted from blood. Subset here: CD45RA-negative fraction. The J gene is TRBJ2-1, the V gene TRBV28; no clear D. In DNA form, the CDR3 reads TGTGCCAGCAGTTTCCCAGCTGCGGCCAATGAGCAGTTCTTC. Its translation is CASSFPAAANEQFF.